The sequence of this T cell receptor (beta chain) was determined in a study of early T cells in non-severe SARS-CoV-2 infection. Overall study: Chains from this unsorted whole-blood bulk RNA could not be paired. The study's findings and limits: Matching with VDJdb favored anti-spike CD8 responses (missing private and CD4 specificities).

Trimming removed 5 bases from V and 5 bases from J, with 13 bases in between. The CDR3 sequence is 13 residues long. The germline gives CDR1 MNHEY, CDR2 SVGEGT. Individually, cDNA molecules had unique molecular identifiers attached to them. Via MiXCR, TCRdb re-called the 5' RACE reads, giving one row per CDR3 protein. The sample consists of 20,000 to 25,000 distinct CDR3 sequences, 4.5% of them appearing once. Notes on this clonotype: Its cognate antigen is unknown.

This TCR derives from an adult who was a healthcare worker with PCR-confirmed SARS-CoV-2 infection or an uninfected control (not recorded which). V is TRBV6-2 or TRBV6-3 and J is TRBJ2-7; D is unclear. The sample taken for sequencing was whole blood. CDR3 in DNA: TGTGCCAGCAGTCTCACCAGGACCCACGAGCAGTACTTC. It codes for CASSLTRTHEQYF.